This is a list of T cell receptor beta chains from one sample in a study of T-cell reconstitution after alpha-beta-depleted transplantation in children. TCRdb re-called the PCR reads through MiXCR, storing one row per CDR3 protein. The sample lists a few hundred thousand distinct CDR3 sequences, 25% to 30% occurring once. The specimen comprised PBMCs, sampled before TCRalphabeta/CD19-depleted stem cell transplant. The origin of the receptors is a boy under two years old with Wiskott-Aldrich syndrome, due to receive a stem cell transplant. The CDR3 runs from the conserved cysteine through the conserved F or W. Size is stated for part of the rows, as once, few or many counts, or as a class when the clone is expanded.

clone size	V gene	CDR3 protein
NA	TRBV20-1	CSAGSGSFYNEQFF
NA	TRBV29-1	CSLSGGQRNEQFF
NA	TRBV6-1	CASTESGRALETQYF
NA	TRBV6-1	CASSLDRLSEKLFF
few	TRBV18	CASSTGTGYNSPLHF
NA	TRBV5-1	CASSLEGGEGPGYEQYF
few	TRBV5-6	CASSLGSLTSFYGYTF
few	TRBV12-3/TRBV12-4	CASSLRAGGDEQFF
NA	TRBV10-3	CAISESNRGTDTQYF
NA	TRBV12-3/TRBV12-4	CASSLVGLGQPQHF
NA	TRBV28	CASSFGQGGVNGYTF
NA	TRBV27	CASSLSGEIRGEAFF
NA	TRBV12-3/TRBV12-4	CASTAGGEQYF
NA	TRBV5-1	CASSLVGPGRVQETQYF
NA	TRBV14	CASSQRSPGTGELFF
NA	TRBV7-3	CASSLIAYNEQFF
NA	TRBV2	CAITLPGLLNTEAFF
NA	TRBV27	CASSYRLKSSYEQYF
NA	TRBV6-1	CASRKQGRGTDTQYF
NA	TRBV5-6	CASSPDRAGDTQYF
few	TRBV29-1	CSVGATNEKLFF
NA	TRBV19	CASSNRLNYGYTF
few	TRBV20-1	CSARDPSTGNTIYF
few	TRBV9	CASSVDGGGTDTQYF
NA	TRBV5-1	CASSNGLAGGSGTDTQYF
NA	TRBV5-1	CASSRPLDRSVTGELFF
NA	TRBV18	CASSPRQGADTQYF
NA	TRBV5-1	CASSRGTGETQYF
NA	TRBV24-1	CATSGSGGIGTQYF
NA	TRBV20-1	CSARNTSGKYNEQFF
few	TRBV5-1	CASSLQGTVPGDTQYF
few	TRBV27	CASSLSGISYEQYF
NA	TRBV12-3/TRBV12-4	CASSNPSGTSGSEQFF
NA	TRBV5-1	CASSLEWGNTEAFF
few	TRBV10-2	CASSERSYEQYF
few	TRBV29-1	CSVEFSGRIDEQYF
NA	TRBV5-1	CASSFGRASYNEQFF
NA	TRBV3-1	CASSSVGLAGRSGRDTQYF
few	TRBV20-1	CSARFEAVGNTIYF
few	TRBV9	CASSPGQGGAKNIQYF
NA	TRBV5-7	CASSFSKQYF
many	TRBV10-3	CAISETTTNEKLFF
NA	TRBV3-1	CASSPWQGVYNEQFF
few	TRBV10-3	CATDQRRAWGTQYF
NA	TRBV28	CASSARTGTTDTQYF
few	TRBV27	CASKTGKGDTQYF
NA	TRBV6-2/TRBV6-3	CASRDQRDSKETQYF
NA	TRBV7-9	CASSPGWGRGYNEQFF
few	TRBV20-1	CSARDRAYGYTF
few	TRBV5-1	CASRASGTEAFF
NA	TRBV10-3	CAISDPGSSTDTQYF
NA	TRBV7-8	CASSLSGTGGDEKLFF
NA	TRBV28	CASSPRTVNYGYTF
few	TRBV20-1	CSAPQAGGLDEQYF
NA	TRBV14	CASSQGGPPFGYTF
NA	TRBV20-1	CSARDMGVNQPQHF
few	TRBV11-2	CASSSFSGEANEQFF
NA	TRBV20-1	CSPQRTYEQYF
many	TRBV3-1	CASSQDREQYF
few	TRBV5-1	CASSLSTTGNQETQYF